The 29 T cell receptor beta chains given below trace back to one sample, sequenced in a study of T cell repertoires in cytomegalovirus infection (dated by TCRdb to between 2017 and 2020). What this sample's treatment or condition label stands for: in vitro stimulation with specific CMV peptide epitopes to enrich CMV-specific T cells. No antigen is known for these receptors. The sequencer was an Illumina HiSeq 1500. TCRdb reworked the public reads: Q25 trimming with fastp, MiXCR clone assembly, productive beta chains retained. For every CDR3 protein sequence, its rows merge into one entry that carries the most common genes and DNA. Within this sample are about 160,000 distinct CDR3 sequences, with roughly 20% of them counted one time only. The top ten constitute roughly 25% of the sample. This sample comprised CD8+ T cells from cultured PBMCs, obtained from culture after CMV antigen stimulation. Receptor source: a human donor in good health (CMV status not recorded). Some clones in this sample may be carry-over from other donors' samples.

This clonotype was found a few times. The chain recombines TRBV29-1 with TRBJ2-5; perhaps TRBD1 as D (6 bases). V gave up 5 bases and J gave up 1 base, with 14 bases separating them. The CDR3 is 14 residues long. CDR1 is SQVTM, CDR2 ANQGSEA, per germline. Here the CDR3 reads CSVPRRDIQETQYF. The CDR3, as DNA: TGCAGCGTTCCTCGCCGGGACATCCAAGAGACCCAGTACTTC.

In its sample, this clonotype was seen a few times. The genes are TRBV6-8 and TRBJ2-7; D not resolved. Per the germline V gene, CDR1 is MNHGY and CDR2 is SAAAGT. V lost 8 bases, J lost 5 bases, and 19 bases lay in between. This CDR3 spans 14 amino acids. DNA for the CDR3: TGTGCCAGCTTCACGTCCCTATCCGGGCACGAGCAGTACTTC. This codes for CASFTSLSGHEQYF.

This clonotype occurred a few times. This sequence joins TRBV7-9 and TRBJ2-2; 10 nucleotides agree with TRBD2. Per germline, CDR1 SEHNR and CDR2 FQNEAQ (reference sequence). J gave up 5 bases and V 5 bases, and 11 bases lay outside the gene matches. This CDR3 region has 17 residues. CDR3 coding DNA: TGTGCCAGCAGCCAATCTAGCGGGGGTAGTGGAACCGGGGAGCTGTTTTTT. This translates into CASSQSSGGSGTGELFF.

This clonotype turned up a few times. V and J are TRBV12-3 or TRBV12-4 and TRBJ1-1, with D possibly TRBD1 on 5 matching bases. The CDR3 covers 13 residues. V was shortened by 5 bases and J by 6 bases, with 13 bases between the two germline ends. CDR3 sequence reads: CASSGDRGPEAFF. In nucleotides, the CDR3 is TGTGCCAGCAGTGGGGACCGAGGACCTGAAGCTTTCTTT.

There are a few counts of this clonotype. The chain links TRBV12-3 or TRBV12-4 to TRBJ2-1; D not resolved. The CDR3 length is 11 residues. Trimming pared 2 bases from V and 10 bases from J, leaving 6 bases between. This chain's CDR3 is CASSLPEEQFF. For the CDR3, the DNA is TGTGCCAGCAGTTTACCCGAGGAGCAGTTCTTC.

V is TRBV12-3 or TRBV12-4 and J is TRBJ2-7; D uncertain. Trimming shortened V by 1 base and J by 0 bases, and 10 bases separated the two germline ends. The CDR3 extends over 15 amino acids. CDR3 amino acids: CASSLGAFSSYEQYF. The DNA for the CDR3 is TGTGCCAGCAGTTTAGGCGCCTTTAGCTCCTACGAGCAGTACTTC.

This clonotype was observed a handful of times. The chain combines TRBV4-1 with TRBJ1-1; D gene uncertain. Germline assignment: CDR1 MGHRA and CDR2 YSYEKL. This CDR3 is built from 12 residues. Trimming took 2 bases from V and 8 from J, leaving 9 bases between them. The CDR3 loop reads CASSQSKKEAFF. The CDR3 DNA is TGCGCCAGCAGCCAATCGAAGAAGGAAGCTTTCTTT.

This clonotype came up many times. The gene calls are TRBV7-3 and TRBJ1-1; D is unresolved. The germline V gene encodes CDR1 SGHTA and CDR2 FQGTGA. The CDR3 extends over 14 amino acids. V gave up 5 bases and J gave up 1 base, with 11 bases separating them. The CDR3 loop reads CASSPGAENTEAFF. DNA for the CDR3: TGTGCCAGCAGCCCGGGAGCTGAGAACACTGAAGCTTTCTTT. Full variable domain (outside the CDR3, taken from reference TRBV7-3 and TRBJ1-1): GAGVSQTPSNKVTEKGKYVELRCDPISGHTALYWYRQSLGQGPEFLIYFQGTGAADDSGLPNDRFFAVRPEGSVSTLKIQRTERGDSAVYLCASSPGAENTEAFFGQGTRLTVV.

The V gene is TRBV7-2, the J gene TRBJ1-1; 8 bases line up with TRBD1. The germline V gene encodes CDR1 SGHTA and CDR2 FQGNSA. Germline trimming cut 9 bases from V and 1 base from J; bases unmatched to any gene: 7. This CDR3 has 14 amino acids. In DNA, the CDR3 is TGTGCCAGGCAGGACAGGGCTGGGAACACTGAAGCTTTCTTT. It is translated as CARQDRAGNTEAFF. The whole variable domain, remainder taken from reference TRBV7-2 and TRBJ1-1, is GAGVSQSPSNKVTEKGKDVELRCDPISGHTALYWYRQSLGQGLEFLIYFQGNSAPDKSGLPSDRFSAERTGGSVSTLTIQRTQQEDSAVYLCARQDRAGNTEAFFGQGTRLTVV.

This clonotype was observed a handful of times. This chain links TRBV7-2 with TRBJ2-3; D may match TRBD1 or TRBD2 (6 bases each). There are 16 residues in the CDR3. Germline lookup yields CDR1 SGHTA and CDR2 FQGNSA. V was clipped by 5 bases and J by 0 bases, with 15 bases between them. CDR3 bases: TGTGCCAGCAGCCCCCGGGGGCAGGGGAGCACAGATACGCAGTATTTT. Its protein product is CASSPRGQGSTDTQYF.

The V call is TRBV28, the J call TRBJ1-4; maybe TRBD1 (6 bases). The CDR3 has 17 residues. CDR1 and CDR2 from the germline V gene are MDHEN and SYDVKM. Trimming stripped 4 bases from V and 0 bases from J, with 15 bases between. CDR3 DNA: TGTGCCAGCAGTTCTCGGGAGAAGGGGGCAACTAATGAAAAACTGTTTTTT. Translation: CASSSREKGATNEKLFF.

The chain is built from TRBV4-1 and TRBJ1-6; D uncertain. The V end was cut by 0 bases, the J end by 7 bases, with 10 bases between. The CDR3 contains 15 residues. CDR1 MGHRA and CDR2 YSYEKL come from the germline V gene. The CDR3 sequence: CASSQDKGFNSPLHF. For the CDR3, the DNA is TGCGCCAGCAGCCAAGATAAAGGATTCAATTCACCCCTCCACTTT.

This chain uses TRBV7-9 with TRBJ1-2, with 8 bases that match TRBD1. Trimming removed 2 bases from V and 3 bases from J; junction bases left unmatched: 20. The CDR3 runs 20 residues. CDR1 is SEHNR and CDR2 is FQNEAQ in the germline V gene (reference sequence). The chain's CDR3 is CASSLLTRSRDRRWDYGYTF. The DNA for the CDR3 is TGTGCCAGCAGCTTACTCACTCGCAGCCGGGACAGGCGTTGGGACTATGGCTACACCTTC.

The chain is built from TRBV7-9 and TRBJ1-2, with 7 nucleotides matching TRBD1. There are 16 residues in the CDR3. Germline assignment: CDR1 SEHNR and CDR2 FQNEAQ (reference sequence). After removal of 3 bases from V and 5 bases from J, the junction contained 12 bases not matched to a gene. CDR3 in amino acids: CASSFLSTGTEYGYTF. The DNA of the CDR3 is TGTGCCAGCAGCTTCCTTTCTACCGGGACAGAGTATGGCTACACCTTC.

This clonotype was detected many times. The rearrangement joins TRBV6-2 or TRBV6-3 to TRBJ2-3, with TRBD1 identical over 11 bases. V dropped 6 bases and J dropped 6; count of bases not matched to a gene: 5. CDR3 size: 14 residues. From germline, CDR1 is MNHEY and CDR2 SVGEGT. The CDR3 loop reads CASSPGQGADTQYF. DNA for the CDR3: TGTGCCAGCAGCCCTGGACAGGGGGCCGATACGCAGTATTTT.

The rearrangement uses TRBV7-6 and TRBJ1-6; no reliable D call. This CDR3 spans 16 amino acids. Germline lookup yields CDR1 SGHVS and CDR2 FNYEAQ. The germline V and J ends were trimmed by 1 base and 5 bases, with 12 bases remaining between them. CDR3 sequence reads: CASSLVIDGNNSPLHF. The DNA for the CDR3 is TGTGCCAGCAGCTTAGTGATAGACGGAAATAATTCACCCCTCCACTTT.

This clonotype was seen more than once but under ten times. This sequence joins TRBV12-3 or TRBV12-4 and TRBJ1-4; a possible D gene is TRBD1 (5 bases). The CDR3 is 14 amino acids. The germline V and J ends were trimmed by 6 bases and 0 bases, with 8 bases remaining between them. This CDR3 is CASSRGATNEKLFF. DNA for the CDR3: TGTGCCAGCAGCCGGGGCGCAACTAATGAAAAACTGTTTTTT.

This clonotype came up a few times. CDR3 in amino acids: CASSLGGIHGYTF. The CDR3 nucleotides read TGTGCCAGCAGTTTGGGGGGGATCCATGGCTACACCTTC. The rearrangement uses TRBV28 and TRBJ1-2; D is perhaps TRBD1 (5 bases). CDR1 is MDHEN, CDR2 SYDVKM, per germline. CDR3 length: 13 residues. With 3 bases removed from V and 6 bases from J, the gap between germline ends came to 11 bases.

The chain has TRBV12-3 or TRBV12-4 and TRBJ2-7; D uncertain. The CDR3 has 13 residues. The V gene lost 1 base and the J gene lost 3 bases, with 7 bases spanning the gap. The CDR3 DNA sequence: TGTGCCAGCAGTTTAGGGCAGGACTACGAGCAGTACTTC. This codes for CASSLGQDYEQYF.

The chain has TRBV27 and TRBJ2-3; 12 bases are a match to TRBD2. The length of the CDR3 is 19 residues. The V gene's germline CDR1 is MNHEY and CDR2 SMNVEV (reference sequence). V gave up 7 bases and J gave up 2 bases; unmatched junction bases: 16. The CDR3 protein is CASIQRASGGAGDTDTQYF. The CDR3 bases are TGTGCCAGCATCCAAAGGGCTAGCGGGGGGGCAGGAGACACAGATACGCAGTATTTT.

In this sample, this clonotype turned up a few times. The chain carries TRBV7-8 and TRBJ1-1; no clear D. Germline CDR1 and CDR2: SGHVS and FQNEAQ. CDR3 size: 14 residues. V was pared by 2 bases and J by 6 bases, with 13 bases between. As DNA, the CDR3 is TGTGCCAGCAGCTTAATCCCCGGACTGCCTGAAGCTTTCTTT. Protein: CASSLIPGLPEAFF.

In DNA, the CDR3 is TGTGCCAGCAGTTACGCCCGGGCCAATCAGCCCCAGCATTTT. Translated, it gives CASSYARANQPQHF. The chain carries TRBV6-6 and TRBJ1-5; no reliable D call. The CDR3 runs 14 residues. Germline V gene lookup returns CDR1 MNHNY and CDR2 SVGAGI (reference sequence). The V and J ends lost 2 bases and 3 bases respectively, with 8 bases between them.

The chain couples TRBV7-2 to TRBJ1-5, with D tentatively TRBD1 (5 bases). Germline CDR1 SGHTA, CDR2 FQGNSA. Trimming cost V 1 base and J 9 bases, with 19 bases left between them. This CDR3 region has 16 residues. CDR3 region: CASSLGMGEAGRPQHF. The CDR3 DNA reads TGTGCCAGCAGCTTAGGCATGGGGGAAGCCGGGCGGCCCCAGCATTTT.

V and J are TRBV12-3 or TRBV12-4 and TRBJ1-1, with 12 bases matching TRBD1. J was trimmed by 1 base and V by 5 bases; bases with no gene match: 8. The CDR3 is made up of 17 amino acids. The CDR3 region has the DNA TGTGCCAGCAGTCCCGGGGACAGGGGGCATGAGAACACTGAAGCTTTCTTT. It codes for CASSPGDRGHENTEAFF.

This chain uses TRBV7-2 with TRBJ2-2, with D perhaps TRBD2 (5 bases). Deletions cut 3 bases from V and 0 bases from J, with 8 bases between. The CDR3 has 15 residues. Germline values: CDR1 SGHTA, CDR2 FQGNSA. The DNA for the CDR3 is TGTGCCAGCAGCTTCTGGACTGCGAACACCGGGGAGCTGTTTTTT. It translates to CASSFWTANTGELFF.

The chain links TRBV4-1 to TRBJ1-5; D is uncertain. V was cut by 1 base and J by 0 bases, with 13 bases left in between. CDR3 length equals 17 residues. Germline V gene sequence: CDR1 MGHRA, CDR2 YSYEKL. The CDR3 nucleotides read TGCGCCAGCAGCCAAGCCCCTATAGGATATAGCAATCAGCCCCAGCATTTT. Residues: CASSQAPIGYSNQPQHF.

CDR3 DNA: TGTGCCAGCACGTTTATTGGGCACCTGAACACTGAAGCTTTCTTT. Protein: CASTFIGHLNTEAFF. J is TRBJ1-1 and V is TRBV7-2; no reliable D call. V was shortened by 7 bases and J by 0 bases, with 15 bases between the two germline ends. The length of the CDR3 is 15 residues. Germline V gene sequence: CDR1 SGHTA, CDR2 FQGNSA.

The V call is TRBV20-1, the J call TRBJ1-6, with D unclear. The CDR3 length is 17 residues. CDR1 is DFQATT and CDR2 is SNEGSKA in the germline V gene (reference sequence). V dropped 0 bases and J dropped 0 bases, with 12 bases sitting between them. CDR3 nucleotides: TGCAGTGCTAGAGATCGGGCAGCTAGCTCCTATAATTCACCCCTCCACTTT. It is translated as CSARDRAASSYNSPLHF.

The chain joins TRBV23-1 to TRBJ2-7; D perhaps matches TRBD2 (6 bases). TRBV23-1 is an ORF for which the function is uncertain. CDR3 length: 16 residues. V lost 3 bases and J 5 bases, leaving 20 bases between the germline ends. CDR3 loop: CASSHSRRRDGDEQYF. CDR3 DNA sequence: TGCGCCAGCAGTCATTCCCGACGGAGGGACGGCGACGAGCAGTACTTC.